These 26 T cell receptor beta chains were sequenced from one sample in a study of blood T cells in healthy people across ages. Primers used in a second PCR of about 7 to 12 cycles were a sample-barcoded 5' primer and a J-beta primer mix. Using its own MiXCR run on the 5' RACE reads, TCRdb lists one record per CDR3 protein. Here the sample spans about 1.5 million distinct CDR3 sequences, roughly 43% being singletons. The sample was blood. The receptors stem from a woman aged 18-29 years in good health.

The V gene is TRBV7-2, the J gene TRBJ2-5; no clear D. Trimming left V 1 base short and J 2 bases short, with 8 bases between. The CDR3 spans 14 residues. The germline V gene has CDR1 SGHTA and CDR2 FQGNSA. CDR3 region: CASSLGHPQETQYF. The CDR3 DNA reads as TGTGCCAGCAGCTTAGGACACCCACAAGAGACCCAGTACTTC.

V usage is TRBV10-3 and J usage is TRBJ1-5; TRBD1 matches 7 bases. The CDR3 length is 15 residues. CDR1 is ENHRY and CDR2 is SYGVKD in the germline V gene. Unmatched junction bases numbered 5, after V lost 3 bases and J lost 3 bases. This chain's CDR3 is CAISDGDSHNQPQHF. The DNA of the CDR3 is TGTGCCATCAGTGACGGGGACAGTCACAATCAGCCCCAGCATTTT.

This rearrangement joins TRBV2 to TRBJ2-5; 7 bases agree with TRBD1. V trimming: 5 bases; J trimming: 7 bases; junction bases outside the gene matches: 10. CDR1 is SNHLY, CDR2 FYNNEI, per germline. This CDR3 has 14 residues. The CDR3 coding sequence is TGTGCCAGCAGTATCCGACAGGGCGGTTTGACCCAGTACTTC. The encoded protein is CASSIRQGGLTQYF.

The gene calls are TRBV20-1 and TRBJ2-5; possible D gene TRBD2, 6 bases. The CDR3 runs to 11 residues. Trimming cost V 5 bases and J 11 bases, with 15 bases left between them. From germline, CDR1 is DFQATT and CDR2 SNEGSKA (reference sequence). CDR3 coding DNA: TGCAGTGCTGGGGCCTCGGGGGAGCAGTACTTC. It translates to CSAGASGEQYF.

CDR3 in DNA: TGTGCCAGCTGGCCCGGAGGACGTAACTATGGCTACACCTTC. It encodes CASWPGGRNYGYTF. V gene TRBV2 combines with J gene TRBJ1-2; D ambiguous. There are 14 residues in the CDR3. V lost 8 bases and J lost 1, with 14 bases in between. Germline CDR1 and CDR2: SNHLY and FYNNEI.

This clonotype was detected a few times. The CDR3 reads CASSPIAGTSGTLPGYEQYF. DNA for the CDR3: TGTGCCAGCAGCCCGATCGCCGGGACTAGCGGAACCCTACCCGGCTACGAGCAGTACTTC. The chain links TRBV4-2 to TRBJ2-7; TRBD2 matches at 11 bases. V lost 4 bases, J lost 3 bases, and 20 bases stayed unmatched. The CDR3 has 20 residues. From germline, CDR1 is LGHNA and CDR2 YNFKEQ.

This chain connects TRBV27 to TRBJ1-1; D ambiguous. This CDR3 contains 13 residues. V dropped 2 bases and J dropped 7 bases, with 11 bases sitting between them. CDR1 is MNHEY and CDR2 is SMNVEV in the germline V gene (reference sequence). CDR3 in DNA: TGTGCCAGCAGTTTAGGTACAGTCGGTGAAGCTTTCTTT. Its protein product is CASSLGTVGEAFF.

V and J are TRBV2 and TRBJ1-5; TRBD1 matches at 12 bases. This CDR3 spans 16 amino acids. V was pared by 6 bases and J by 7 bases, with 10 bases of the junction left unmatched. The V gene's germline CDR1 is SNHLY and CDR2 FYNNEI. The CDR3 loop is CASRGRGQGAGQPQHF. CDR3 in DNA: TGTGCCAGCAGGGGTCGGGGACAGGGGGCAGGGCAGCCCCAGCATTTT.

This clonotype was seen a handful of times. The V gene is TRBV6-2 or TRBV6-3, the J gene TRBJ1-5; D is possibly TRBD1 (5 bases). The CDR3 spans 16 residues. V lost 2 bases and J 4 bases, leaving 15 bases between the germline ends. Germline V gives CDR1 MNHEY, CDR2 SVGEGT. This CDR3 reads CASSYTSDTLNQPQHF. The CDR3 coding sequence is TGTGCCAGCAGTTACACTTCGGACACCTTAAATCAGCCCCAGCATTTT.

This clonotype was detected only once. CDR3: CASTHQQGPSYEQYF. The CDR3 nucleotides are TGCGCCAGCACCCATCAACAGGGGCCCTCCTACGAGCAGTACTTC. The V call is TRBV5-1, the J call TRBJ2-7; TRBD1 aligns across 7 bases. This CDR3 spans 15 amino acids. Germline V lookup: CDR1 SGHRS, CDR2 YFSETQ. V lost 6 bases to trimming and J lost 0 bases; unmatched junction nucleotides: 9.

This clonotype has a handful of counts. The rearrangement joins TRBV5-1 to TRBJ2-7; 8 bases are shared with TRBD1. The CDR3 has 13 amino acids. V trimming: 4 bases; J trimming: 5 bases; junction bases outside the gene matches: 5. Per the germline V gene, CDR1 is SGHRS and CDR2 is YFSETQ. The CDR3 sequence is CASSRWTGNEQYF. The CDR3 DNA reads as TGCGCCAGCAGCCGGTGGACAGGGAACGAGCAGTACTTC.

This chain uses TRBV7-9 with TRBJ2-1; 8 bases map to TRBD1. This CDR3 has 14 residues. Germline lookup yields CDR1 SEHNR and CDR2 FQNEAQ (reference sequence). Unmatched junction bases numbered 5, after V lost 8 bases and J lost 2 bases. CDR3 protein: CASVGQAPYNEQFF. The CDR3 DNA sequence: TGTGCCAGCGTGGGACAGGCACCCTACAATGAGCAGTTCTTC.

This clonotype was seen a few times. The genes are TRBV5-1 and TRBJ2-3; TRBD1 aligns across 9 bases. Germline assignment: CDR1 SGHRS and CDR2 YFSETQ. The CDR3 is made up of 15 amino acids. With V trimmed by 1 base and J by 4 bases, 4 bases remained unmatched. In DNA, the CDR3 is TGCGCCAGCAGCTTGAAACAGGGGGCCCCAGATACGCAGTATTTT. The encoded protein is CASSLKQGAPDTQYF.

This clonotype was counted a few times. J is TRBJ2-7 and V is TRBV10-3; 9 bases match TRBD2. CDR1 is ENHRY, CDR2 SYGVKD, per germline. This CDR3 comprises 14 residues. The V gene end was trimmed by 5 bases and the J gene end by 5 bases; junction bases not matched to a gene: 7. CDR3: CAISPAGGIHEQYF. The CDR3 DNA follows: TGTGCCATCAGTCCTGCGGGAGGGATCCACGAGCAGTACTTC.

The chain uses TRBV5-1 and TRBJ2-7; the D gene is possibly TRBD1 (6 bases). Between the trimmed V and J ends, which lost 1 base and 5 bases, there was a span of 16 bases. The CDR3 consists of 15 residues. From germline, CDR1 is SGHRS and CDR2 YFSETQ. The CDR3 is CASSLTTGISHEQYF. In nucleotides, the CDR3 is TGCGCCAGCAGCTTGACAACAGGGATCTCTCACGAGCAGTACTTC.

Only a few counts were recorded for this clonotype. The chain links TRBV14 to TRBJ2-3; D remains ambiguous. The germline V gene encodes CDR1 SGHDN and CDR2 FVKESK. CDR3 size: 16 residues. The V end lost 1 base, the J end lost 2 bases, and 13 bases lay between the germline ends. This CDR3 is CASSQGVRISTDTQYF. In DNA form, the CDR3 reads TGTGCCAGCAGCCAAGGGGTTAGGATATCCACAGATACGCAGTATTTT.

This clonotype was picked up a small number of times. The rearrangement joins TRBV7-3 to TRBJ1-2; D is unresolved. Germline V gives CDR1 SGHTA, CDR2 FQGTGA. V was pared by 5 bases and J by 8 bases, with 15 bases between. The CDR3 length is 13 residues. The CDR3 loop reads CASSPLGTTGYTF. The CDR3 DNA sequence: TGTGCCAGCAGCCCCCTGGGAACCACAGGCTACACCTTC.

The rearrangement links TRBV5-1 to TRBJ2-7; no clear D. V was trimmed by 0 bases and J by 2 bases, leaving 12 bases between them. Germline CDR1 and CDR2: SGHRS and YFSETQ. This CDR3 contains 15 residues. The CDR3 protein is CASSLETHSAYEQYF. CDR3 in DNA: TGCGCCAGCAGCTTGGAAACCCACAGCGCCTACGAGCAGTACTTC.

This sequence joins TRBV20-1 and TRBJ1-4; 7 bases fit TRBD1. Germline V lookup: CDR1 DFQATT, CDR2 SNEGSKA (reference sequence). The CDR3 covers 14 residues. Losses at the gene ends were 5 bases for V and 4 bases for J; bases not matched to a gene: 7. The CDR3 DNA reads TGCAGTGCTCCTCGACAGGGCAATAATGAAAAACTGTTTTTT. It codes for CSAPRQGNNEKLFF.

The chain couples TRBV6-5 to TRBJ1-2, with D possibly TRBD1 on 5 matching bases. The CDR3 runs to 14 residues. Germline CDR1 reads MNHEY; CDR2 reads SVGAGI. The V and J ends lost 5 bases and 13 bases respectively, with 23 bases between them. This chain's CDR3 is CASSKGRGAQVCTF. The CDR3 DNA follows: TGTGCCAGCAGTAAAGGTAGAGGGGCGCAGGTCTGCACCTTC.

The chain uses TRBV7-2 and TRBJ2-7; no firm D call. Trimming removed 1 base at V and 1 base at J, with 8 bases between. Germline V lookup: CDR1 SGHTA, CDR2 FQGNSA. This CDR3 contains 14 residues. The CDR3 region has the DNA TGTGCCAGCAGCTTAGACTCGCTATCCTACGAGCAGTACTTC. Translated: CASSLDSLSYEQYF.

This clonotype came up a few times. V and J are TRBV29-1 and TRBJ2-3; 7 bases are shared with TRBD2. Germline CDR1 and CDR2: SQVTM and ANQGSEA. Trimming removed 5 bases from V and 0 bases from J; junction bases left unmatched: 8. The CDR3 sequence is 15 residues long. The chain's CDR3 is CSVMTVAGSTDTQYF. In nucleotides, the CDR3 is TGCAGCGTTATGACAGTAGCGGGTAGCACAGATACGCAGTATTTT.

The chain links TRBV9 to TRBJ2-1, with 8 bases identical to TRBD1. The germline V gene has CDR1 SGDLS and CDR2 YYNGEE. The CDR3 consists of 16 residues. The V and J ends lost 4 bases and 0 bases, in that order; junction bases with no gene match: 6. The CDR3 sequence is CASSRSGGASYNEQFF. The CDR3 DNA reads TGTGCCAGCAGCAGGTCAGGGGGCGCCTCCTACAATGAGCAGTTCTTC.

This chain joins TRBV18 and TRBJ2-3; 8 bases align to TRBD2. The CDR3 loop spans 17 amino acids. The germline CDR1 and CDR2 sequences are KGHSH and LQKENI. The ends lost 3 bases at V and 5 bases at J; junction bases unmatched: 13. As DNA, the CDR3 is TGTGCCAGCTCACCCCGGAGGAGCGGGGGAGCTCGAGATACGCAGTATTTT. It is translated as CASSPRRSGGARDTQYF.

Only one count was recorded for this clonotype. The chain has TRBV9 and TRBJ2-7; D gene unclear. Germline V lookup: CDR1 SGDLS, CDR2 YYNGEE. V shed 0 bases and J shed 7 bases, with 14 bases lying between them. The CDR3 spans 14 residues. In DNA, the CDR3 is TGTGCCAGCAGCGTAGCTGGCCAGCCCGGAGAGCAGTACTTC. It yields the protein CASSVAGQPGEQYF.

This rearrangement joins TRBV20-1 to TRBJ2-3; 8 positions agree with TRBD2. CDR3 length: 14 residues. V dropped 6 bases and J dropped 5; count of bases not matched to a gene: 10. Germline V gives CDR1 DFQATT, CDR2 SNEGSKA (reference sequence). CDR3: CSAVPGLGLDTQYF. In nucleotides, the CDR3 is TGCAGTGCCGTTCCGGGACTAGGGTTAGATACGCAGTATTTT.